This T cell receptor beta chain was recovered during a study of beta chain features in type 1 diabetes. Every bit of the isolated RNA underwent reverse transcription, so sequencing read expressed TCRB transcripts. Sequencing used immunoSEQ multiplex PCR; TCRdb keeps in-frame clones, though not all of them. The repertoire holds 900,000 or so clones, with roughly a sixth as singletons. The CDR3 covers 14 residues. V was clipped by 1 base and J by 5 bases, with 11 bases between them. Germline values: CDR1 LNHNV, CDR2 YYDKDF (reference sequence). The clonotype comes from a young woman in good health. The chain couples TRBV15 to TRBJ1-2, with D hard to call. The sequencing input was naive CD4+ T cells from blood. For the CDR3, the DNA is TGTGCCACCAGCAGAGTCAACACTAGGTATGGCTACACCTTC. Translating gives CATSRVNTRYGYTF. The full variable domain, rest sourced from reference TRBV15 and TRBJ1-2, is DAMVIQNPRYQVTQFGKPVTLSCSQTLNHNVMYWYQQKSSQAPKLLFHYYDKDFNNEADTPDNFQSRRPNTSFCFLDIRSPGLGDTAMYLCATSRVNTRYGYTFGSGTRLTVV.